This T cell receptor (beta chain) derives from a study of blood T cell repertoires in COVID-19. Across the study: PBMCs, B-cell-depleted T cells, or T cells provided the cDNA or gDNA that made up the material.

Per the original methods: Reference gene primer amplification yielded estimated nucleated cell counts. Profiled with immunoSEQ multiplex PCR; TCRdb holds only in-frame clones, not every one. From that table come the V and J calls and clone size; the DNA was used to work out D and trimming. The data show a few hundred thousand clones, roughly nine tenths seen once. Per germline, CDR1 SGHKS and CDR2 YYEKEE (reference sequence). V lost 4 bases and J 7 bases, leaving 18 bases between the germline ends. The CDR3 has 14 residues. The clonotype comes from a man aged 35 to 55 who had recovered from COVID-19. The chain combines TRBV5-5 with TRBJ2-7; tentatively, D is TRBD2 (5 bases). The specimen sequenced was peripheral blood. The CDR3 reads CASSRLTLGGEQYF. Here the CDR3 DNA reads TGTGCCAGCAGCCGACTGACACTCGGCGGGGAGCAGTACTTC.